This T cell receptor beta chain is drawn from a study of cytomegalovirus exposure and HLA in healthy donors. With regard to this clone: Antigen specificity is unknown.

The germline gives CDR1 ENHRY, CDR2 SYGVKD. Trimming stripped 3 bases from V and 1 base from J, with 14 bases between. The CDR3 has 16 residues. Researchers ran the PCR with 60 Vbeta and 13 Jbeta primers. Repertoires were generated with immunoSEQ multiplex PCR, while TCRdb's copy carries only in-frame clones and drops some. This specimen shows roughly 78,000 clones; the ten leading clones hold approximately 0.78%. Points from the study as a whole: In a later analysis, about 17,000 TCR beta sequences were associated with HLA alleles at 0.05 false discovery rate. In a later analysis, CMV-associated beta chains were mostly HLA-associated, it appeared.

This TCR came from a boy aged 5 to 17 in good health and CMV-seronegative. This chain joins TRBV10-3 and TRBJ2-3, with TRBD2 as a possible D gene (5 bases). The specimen was PBMCs. This CDR3 reads CAISDGRTRGTDTQYF. The CDR3 DNA is TGTGCCATCAGTGATGGCAGGACGAGGGGCACAGATACGCAGTATTTT.